The clone carrying this TCR beta chain has ten or more counts. What it binds is unknown. Per sample, a minimum of 6.5 million PBMCs were isolated. With a J-beta primer mix and a sample-barcoded 5' primer, a second PCR ran about 7 to 12 cycles. TCRdb re-called the 5' RACE reads through MiXCR, storing one row per CDR3 protein. The sample holds about 640,000 distinct CDR3 sequences, approximately 30% seen once. The record originates from a study of blood T cells in healthy people across ages. The study, taken as a whole, reports: It was the long-lived donors that had more naive CD4+ cells and higher diversity than aged donors. Older age went with lower TCR beta diversity per million T cells, in a roughly linear way.

Sequenced material: blood. This receptor was obtained from a woman at least 80 years old in good health.

CDR3 amino acids: CASSVEQGPSGANVLTF. Written as DNA, the CDR3 is TGTGCCAGCAGCGTAGAACAGGGGCCCTCTGGGGCCAACGTCCTGACTTTC. This chain links TRBV9 with TRBJ2-6, with TRBD1 matching 7 bases. Germline V CDR1 and CDR2: SGDLS, YYNGEE. This CDR3 spans 17 amino acids. J lost 0 bases, V lost 0 bases, and 3 bases had no gene match.